This TCR beta chain was documented in a study of human T cells and chemical hapten exposure. The wider study: Small volume differences among pooled libraries mainly caused per-sample TCR yield variation.

With 5 bases removed from V and 8 bases from J, the gap between germline ends came to 21 bases. There are 15 residues in the CDR3. Germline V gene sequence: CDR1 MNHEY, CDR2 SVGAGI. Time point reported: pre-sensitization, week 0. Treatment defined: therapeutic diphenylcyclopropenone sensitization with weekly scalp DPC. TCRdb analysed the RACE reads with MiXCR anew, one entry per CDR3 protein. The table lists over 85,000 distinct CDR3 sequences, approximately 10% of them singletons. The rearrangement joins TRBV6-5 to TRBJ1-2; tentative D call: TRBD1 (6 bases). The TCR originated in an older woman with alopecia areata. Some clones in this sample may be carry-over from other donors' samples. Here the sequenced sample was whole blood, taken in connection with sensitization to the hapten diphenylcyclopropenone (DPC). The CDR3 DNA is TGTGCCAGCAGTCCAATGGGGGGCCTAGCGAACGGCTACACCTTC. It specifies CASSPMGGLANGYTF.